The text below deals with one T cell receptor (beta chain). Clones were sequenced by immunoSEQ multiplex PCR, and TCRdb holds only the in-frame ones, with some missing. The table has about 36,000 clones, around 81% seen once. The data were taken from a study of Siglec-9 on CD8 T cells in melanoma. The germline gives CDR1 LNHNV, CDR2 YYDKDF (reference sequence). The V end lost 8 bases, the J end lost 2 bases, and 16 bases lay between the germline ends. The CDR3 runs to 15 residues. The chain combines TRBV15 with TRBJ2-1; D is perhaps TRBD1 or TRBD2 (5 bases each). The receptor comes from a human donor in good health. Sequencing input: Siglec-9- CD8+ T cells sorted from blood. The CDR3 here is CATGQADGAYNEQFF. Here the CDR3 DNA reads TGTGCCACCGGACAAGCGGACGGGGCCTACAATGAGCAGTTCTTC.